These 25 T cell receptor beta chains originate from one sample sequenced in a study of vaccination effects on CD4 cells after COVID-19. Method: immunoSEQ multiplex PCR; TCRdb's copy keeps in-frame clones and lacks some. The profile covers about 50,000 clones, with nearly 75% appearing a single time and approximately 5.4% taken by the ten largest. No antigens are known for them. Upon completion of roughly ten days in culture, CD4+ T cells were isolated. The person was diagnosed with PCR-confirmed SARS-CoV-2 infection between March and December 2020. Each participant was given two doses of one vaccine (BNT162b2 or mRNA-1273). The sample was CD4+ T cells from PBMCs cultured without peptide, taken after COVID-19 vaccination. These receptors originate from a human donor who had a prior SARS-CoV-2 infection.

CDR3 in amino acids: CASSIASGRPYEQYF. Written as DNA, the CDR3 is TGTGCCAGTAGTATAGCTTCCGGACGACCCTACGAGCAGTACTTC. The V call is TRBV19, the J call TRBJ2-7; no definite D call. Per germline, CDR1 LNHDA and CDR2 SQIVND (reference sequence). This CDR3 is built from 15 residues. Trimming shortened V by 1 base and J by 2 bases, and 12 bases separated the two germline ends.

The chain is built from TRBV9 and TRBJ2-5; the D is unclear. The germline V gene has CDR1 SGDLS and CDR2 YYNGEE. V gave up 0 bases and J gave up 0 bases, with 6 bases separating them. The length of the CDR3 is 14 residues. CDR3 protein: CASSVEGNQETQYF. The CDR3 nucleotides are TGTGCCAGCAGCGTAGAGGGAAACCAAGAGACCCAGTACTTC.

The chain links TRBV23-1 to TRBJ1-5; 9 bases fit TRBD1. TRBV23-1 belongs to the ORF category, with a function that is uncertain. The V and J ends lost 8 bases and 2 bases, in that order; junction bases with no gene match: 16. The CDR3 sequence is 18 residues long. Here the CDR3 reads CASPPGQGRSVGNQPQHF. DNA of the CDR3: TGCGCCAGCCCCCCCGGACAGGGGAGGTCGGTCGGCAATCAGCCCCAGCATTTT.

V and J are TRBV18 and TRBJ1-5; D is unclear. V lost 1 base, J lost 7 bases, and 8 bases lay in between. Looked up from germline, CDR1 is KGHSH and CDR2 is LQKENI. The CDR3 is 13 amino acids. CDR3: CASSPRVEQPQHF. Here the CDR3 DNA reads TGTGCCAGCTCACCACGAGTCGAGCAGCCCCAGCATTTT.

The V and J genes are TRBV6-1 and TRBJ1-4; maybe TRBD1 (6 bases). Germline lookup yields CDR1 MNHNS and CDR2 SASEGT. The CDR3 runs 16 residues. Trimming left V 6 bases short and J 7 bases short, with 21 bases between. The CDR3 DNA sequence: TGTGCCAGCAGCGAAATGTGGGGTAAGGGGGGTGAAAAACTGTTTTTT. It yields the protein CASSEMWGKGGEKLFF.

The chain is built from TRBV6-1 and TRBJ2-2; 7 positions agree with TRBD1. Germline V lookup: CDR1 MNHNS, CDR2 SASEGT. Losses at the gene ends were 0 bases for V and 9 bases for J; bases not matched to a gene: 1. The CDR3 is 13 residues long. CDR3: CASSEARGRELFF. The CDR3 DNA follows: TGTGCCAGCAGTGAAGCCAGGGGGAGGGAGCTGTTTTTT.

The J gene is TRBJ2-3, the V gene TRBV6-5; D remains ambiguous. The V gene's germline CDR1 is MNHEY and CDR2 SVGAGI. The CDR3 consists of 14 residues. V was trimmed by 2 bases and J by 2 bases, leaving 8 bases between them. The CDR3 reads CASSYRLITDTQYF. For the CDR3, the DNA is TGTGCCAGCAGTTACCGACTTATCACAGATACGCAGTATTTT.

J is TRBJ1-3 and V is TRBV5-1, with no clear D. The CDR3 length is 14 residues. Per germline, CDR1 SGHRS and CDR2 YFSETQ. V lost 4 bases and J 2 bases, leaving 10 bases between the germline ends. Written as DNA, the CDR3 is TGCGCCAGCAGCAGCCCGGAGGCTGGAAACACCATATATTTT. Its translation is CASSSPEAGNTIYF.

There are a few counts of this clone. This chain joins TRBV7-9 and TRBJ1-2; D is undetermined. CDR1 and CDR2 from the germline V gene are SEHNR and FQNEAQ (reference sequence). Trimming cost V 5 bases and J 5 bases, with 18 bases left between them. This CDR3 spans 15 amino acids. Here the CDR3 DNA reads TGTGCCAGCAGCACCGGACTGGGAGTAGGGTATGGCTACACCTTC. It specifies CASSTGLGVGYGYTF.

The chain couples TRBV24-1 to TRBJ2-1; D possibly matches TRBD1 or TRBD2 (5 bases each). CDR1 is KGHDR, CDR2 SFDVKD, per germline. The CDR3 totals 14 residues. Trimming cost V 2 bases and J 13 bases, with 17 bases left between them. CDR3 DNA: TGTGCCACCAGTGATTCCTGGTCCGGGACGGGTCAGTTCTTC. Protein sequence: CATSDSWSGTGQFF.

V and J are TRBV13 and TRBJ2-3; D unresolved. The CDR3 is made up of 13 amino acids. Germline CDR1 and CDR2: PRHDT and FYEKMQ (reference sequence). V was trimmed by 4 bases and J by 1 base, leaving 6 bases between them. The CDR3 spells CASSSVGTDTQYF. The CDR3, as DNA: TGTGCCAGCAGCTCAGTGGGCACAGATACGCAGTATTTT.

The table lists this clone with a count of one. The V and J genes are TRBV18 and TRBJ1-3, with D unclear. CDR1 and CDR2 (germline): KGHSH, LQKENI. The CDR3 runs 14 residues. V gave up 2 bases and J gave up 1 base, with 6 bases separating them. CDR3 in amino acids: CASSPSVSGNTIYF. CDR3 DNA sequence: TGTGCCAGCTCACCAAGCGTATCTGGAAACACCATATATTTT.

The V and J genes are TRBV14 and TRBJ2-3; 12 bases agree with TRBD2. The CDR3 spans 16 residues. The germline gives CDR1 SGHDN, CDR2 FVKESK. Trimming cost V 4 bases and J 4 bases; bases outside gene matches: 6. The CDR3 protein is CASSPLAGGPADTQYF. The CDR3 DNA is TGTGCCAGCAGCCCCCTAGCGGGAGGGCCCGCAGATACGCAGTATTTT.

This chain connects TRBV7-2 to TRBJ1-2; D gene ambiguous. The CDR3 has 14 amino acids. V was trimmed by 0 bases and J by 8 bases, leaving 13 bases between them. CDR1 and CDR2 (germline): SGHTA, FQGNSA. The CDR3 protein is CASSLATGLRGYTF. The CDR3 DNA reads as TGTGCCAGCAGCTTAGCGACCGGACTGCGGGGCTACACCTTC.

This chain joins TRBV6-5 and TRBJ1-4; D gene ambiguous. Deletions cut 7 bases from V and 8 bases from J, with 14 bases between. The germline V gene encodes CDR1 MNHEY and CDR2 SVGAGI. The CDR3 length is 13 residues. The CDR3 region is CASNTWVTEKLFF. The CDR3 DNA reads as TGTGCCAGCAATACCTGGGTCACCGAAAAACTGTTTTTT.

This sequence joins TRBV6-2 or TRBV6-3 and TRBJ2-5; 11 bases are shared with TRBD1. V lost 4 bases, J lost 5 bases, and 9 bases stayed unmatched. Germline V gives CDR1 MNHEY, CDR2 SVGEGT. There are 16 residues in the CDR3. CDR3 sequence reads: CASSSWTGGFDETQYF. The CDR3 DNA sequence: TGTGCCAGCAGTTCCTGGACAGGGGGCTTTGATGAGACCCAGTACTTC.

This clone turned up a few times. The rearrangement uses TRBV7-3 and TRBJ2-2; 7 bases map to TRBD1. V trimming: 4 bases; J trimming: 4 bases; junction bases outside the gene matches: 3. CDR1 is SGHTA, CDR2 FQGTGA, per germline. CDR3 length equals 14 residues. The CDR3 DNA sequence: TGTGCCAGCAGCTCGGGACAGATCACCGGGGAGCTGTTTTTT. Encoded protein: CASSSGQITGELFF.

This chain's CDR3 is CASDYLGVSRGYTF. The CDR3 nucleotides are TGTGCCAGCGATTACCTAGGAGTTTCTCGTGGCTACACCTTC. The rearrangement joins TRBV2 to TRBJ1-2; D unresolved. Looked up from germline, CDR1 is SNHLY and CDR2 is FYNNEI. This CDR3 spans 14 amino acids. V was clipped by 8 bases and J by 7 bases, with 20 bases between them.

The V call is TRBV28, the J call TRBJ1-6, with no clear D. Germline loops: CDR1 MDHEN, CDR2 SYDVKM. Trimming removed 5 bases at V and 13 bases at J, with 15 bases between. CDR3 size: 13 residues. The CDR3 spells CASSPSPQWPLHF. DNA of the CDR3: TGTGCCAGCAGTCCTAGCCCACAATGGCCCCTCCACTTT. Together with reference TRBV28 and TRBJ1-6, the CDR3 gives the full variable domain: DVKVTQSSRYLVKRTGEKVFLECVQDMDHENMFWYRQDPGLGLRLIYFSYDVKMKEKGDIPEGYSVSREKKERFSLILESASTNQTSMYLCASSPSPQWPLHFGNGTRLTVT.

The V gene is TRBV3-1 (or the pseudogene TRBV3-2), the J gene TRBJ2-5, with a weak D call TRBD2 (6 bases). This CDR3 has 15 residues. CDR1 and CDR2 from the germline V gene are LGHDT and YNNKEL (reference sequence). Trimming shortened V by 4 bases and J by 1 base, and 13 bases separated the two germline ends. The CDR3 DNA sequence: TGTGCCAGCAGCCTGGCGGGGACTTCCCAAGAGACCCAGTACTTC. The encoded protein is CASSLAGTSQETQYF.

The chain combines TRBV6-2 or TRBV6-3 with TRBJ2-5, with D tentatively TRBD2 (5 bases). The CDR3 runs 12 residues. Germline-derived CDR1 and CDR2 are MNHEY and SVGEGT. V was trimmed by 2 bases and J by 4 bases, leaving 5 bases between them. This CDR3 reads CASSYAGETQYF. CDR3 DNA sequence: TGTGCCAGCAGTTACGCGGGAGAGACCCAGTACTTC.

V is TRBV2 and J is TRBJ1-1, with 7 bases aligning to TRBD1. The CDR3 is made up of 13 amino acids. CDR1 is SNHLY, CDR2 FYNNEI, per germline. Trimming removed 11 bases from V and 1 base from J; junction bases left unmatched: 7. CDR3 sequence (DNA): TGTGCCTCCTGCCGGGACAGGAACACTGAAGCTTTCTTT. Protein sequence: CASCRDRNTEAFF.

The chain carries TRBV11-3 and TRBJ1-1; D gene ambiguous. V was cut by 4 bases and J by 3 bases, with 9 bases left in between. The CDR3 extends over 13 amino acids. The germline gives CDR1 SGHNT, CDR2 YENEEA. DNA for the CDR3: TGTGCCAGCAGCTCAACCCCCTACACTGAAGCTTTCTTT. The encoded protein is CASSSTPYTEAFF.

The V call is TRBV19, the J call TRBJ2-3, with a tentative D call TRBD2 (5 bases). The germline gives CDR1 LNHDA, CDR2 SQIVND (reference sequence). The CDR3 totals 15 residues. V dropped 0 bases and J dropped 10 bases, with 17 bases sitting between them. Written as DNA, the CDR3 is TGTGCCAGTAGTATAGATCCGAGCGGAGGTACCGCGCAGTATTTT. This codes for CASSIDPSGGTAQYF.

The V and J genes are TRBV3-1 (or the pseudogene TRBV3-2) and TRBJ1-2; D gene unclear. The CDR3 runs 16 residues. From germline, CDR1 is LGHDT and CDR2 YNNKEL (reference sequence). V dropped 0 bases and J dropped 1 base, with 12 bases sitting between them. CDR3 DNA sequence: TGTGCCAGCAGCCAAGATCGGGGAATGTTTAACTATGGCTACACCTTC. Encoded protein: CASSQDRGMFNYGYTF.